The 2 T cell receptor beta chains in this list originate from one sample, sequenced in a study of vaccination and CD4 T cells after COVID-19. Their antigen targets remain unknown. Treatment given: roughly nine-day PBMC culture with coronavirus spike peptide pools or control peptides (ViraFEST assay). An Oncomine TCR Beta short-read assay was used to sequence the DNA from cultured CD4+ T cells. TCRdb reprocessed the PCR reads via MiXCR and lists one record per CDR3 protein. The sample has around 17,000 distinct CDR3 sequences; under 75% are singletons. The sample was CD4+ T cells from blood, cultured in vitro. Receptors originate from a human donor who had recovered from COVID-19.

The genes are TRBV20-1 and TRBJ2-2, with 8 bases identical to TRBD2. The CDR3 covers 15 residues. J was trimmed by 4 bases and V by 0 bases; bases with no gene match: 4. The V gene's germline CDR1 is DFQATT and CDR2 SNEGSKA (reference sequence). CDR3 sequence: CSARDPGTSTGELFF. The CDR3 coding sequence is TGCAGTGCTAGAGATCCCGGGACTAGCACCGGGGAGCTGTTTTTT.

This clonotype appeared a few times. This rearrangement joins TRBV24-1 to TRBJ2-5; D gene ambiguous. The length of the CDR3 is 15 residues. V gave up 4 bases and J gave up 1 base, with 12 bases separating them. Per germline, CDR1 KGHDR and CDR2 SFDVKD. CDR3 DNA sequence: TGTGCCACCAGTGACTCGACCGAATTCCAAGAGACCCAGTACTTC. As protein: CATSDSTEFQETQYF.